These 21 T cell receptor beta chains originate from one sample sequenced in a study of graft-versus-host responses after intestinal transplantation. The antigens for these receptors are not known. Profiled with immunoSEQ multiplex PCR; TCRdb holds only in-frame clones, not every one. The sample carries roughly 75,000 clones, roughly nine tenths recorded once. The sample here was unstimulated CD4+ T cells sorted from spleen or lymph node cells, taken before intestinal transplant. These receptors were taken from a human donor who received an intestinal transplant.

A single count supports this clone. This chain joins TRBV29-1 and TRBJ2-7; 13 nucleotides match TRBD2. The CDR3 spans 17 residues. Trimming cost V 3 bases and J 5 bases; bases outside gene matches: 13. The germline CDR1 and CDR2 sequences are SQVTM and ANQGSEA. CDR3 amino acids: CSVEAALAGGRRNEQYF. As DNA, the CDR3 is TGCAGCGTTGAGGCCGCACTAGCGGGGGGGAGGAGGAACGAGCAGTACTTC.

CDR3 loop: CASSLAGHYNSPLHF. CDR3 in DNA: TGTGCCAGCAGCTTAGCGGGACACTATAATTCACCCCTCCACTTT. The chain links TRBV7-2 to TRBJ1-6, with D possibly TRBD1 on 6 matching bases. CDR1 SGHTA and CDR2 FQGNSA come from the germline V gene. The CDR3 sequence is 15 residues long. V was trimmed by 0 bases and J by 3 bases, leaving 6 bases between them.

The chain combines TRBV4-3 with TRBJ2-3, with TRBD1 matching 8 bases. In germline, CDR1 is LGHNA, CDR2 YSLEER. With 0 bases clipped from V and 1 base from J, the junction kept 6 bases outside the gene matches. The length of the CDR3 is 17 residues. The CDR3 spells CASSQEIRGLGTDTQYF. The DNA for the CDR3 is TGCGCCAGCAGCCAAGAGATCAGGGGGCTTGGCACAGATACGCAGTATTTT.

The rearrangement links TRBV7-2 to TRBJ1-2; the match to TRBD1 covers 7 bases. The CDR3 consists of 14 residues. The germline CDR1 and CDR2 sequences are SGHTA and FQGNSA. Trimming at V came to 5 bases and at J to 6 bases, leaving 9 bases not matched to a gene. The CDR3 loop is CASSVTGFIDGYTF. The CDR3 DNA follows: TGTGCCAGCAGCGTGACAGGGTTCATCGATGGCTACACCTTC.

This clone was recorded a few times. The rearrangement joins TRBV6-1 to TRBJ1-1; D is undetermined. CDR1 MNHNS and CDR2 SASEGT come from the germline V gene. Trimming removed 2 bases at V and 9 bases at J, with 7 bases between. The CDR3 runs to 11 residues. In nucleotides, the CDR3 is TGTGCCAGCAGTGAATTTCAGAAAGCTTTCTTT. Encoded protein: CASSEFQKAFF.

V and J are TRBV5-1 and TRBJ2-6; maybe TRBD2 (5 bases). Germline V lookup: CDR1 SGHRS, CDR2 YFSETQ. This CDR3 is built from 16 residues. V was clipped by 0 bases and J by 2 bases, with 9 bases between them. The chain's CDR3 is CASSLAATTGANVLTF. The CDR3, as DNA: TGCGCCAGCAGCTTGGCGGCGACTACTGGGGCCAACGTCCTGACTTTC.

The chain links TRBV12-5 to TRBJ2-2; 7 bases agree with TRBD1. CDR1 and CDR2 from the germline V gene are LGHNT and FRNRAP. The CDR3 sequence is 16 residues long. Trimming cost V 5 bases and J 2 bases; bases outside gene matches: 8. The chain's CDR3 is CASGPQTGFNTGELFF. CDR3 bases: TGTGCTAGTGGTCCCCAGACAGGGTTTAACACCGGGGAGCTGTTTTTT.

This rearrangement joins TRBV19 to TRBJ2-7, with D possibly TRBD2 on 5 matching bases. Trimming left V 5 bases short and J 6 bases short, with 14 bases between. In germline, CDR1 is LNHDA, CDR2 SQIVND (reference sequence). The CDR3 has 13 residues. CDR3 bases: TGTGCCAGTAGTCCCATTTTGAGGGCCGAGCAGTACTTC. Translated: CASSPILRAEQYF.

The J gene is TRBJ2-1, the V gene TRBV7-8; 10 positions agree with TRBD1. This CDR3 region has 14 residues. Germline values: CDR1 SGHVS, CDR2 FQNEAQ. The junction had 2 bases not matched to a gene; V was cut back by 4 bases and J by 5 bases. This CDR3 reads CASSSGQGNNEQFF. For the CDR3, the DNA is TGTGCCAGCAGCTCGGGACAGGGGAACAATGAGCAGTTCTTC. The variable domain in full, completed from reference TRBV7-8 and TRBJ2-1, reads GAGVSQSPRYKVAKRGQDVALRCDPISGHVSLFWYQQALGQGPEFLTYFQNEAQLDKSGLPSDRFFAERPEGSVSTLKIQRTQQEDSAVYLCASSSGQGNNEQFFGPGTRLTVL.

The chain uses TRBV11-3 and TRBJ1-2, with 9 bases fitting TRBD1. Looked up from germline, CDR1 is SGHNT and CDR2 is YENEEA. The CDR3 is 15 amino acids. The ends lost 2 bases at V and 4 bases at J; junction bases unmatched: 5. The CDR3, as DNA: TGTGCCAGCAGCTTACGGACAGGGGAAGCCTATGGCTACACCTTC. It specifies CASSLRTGEAYGYTF. Using reference TRBV11-3 and TRBJ1-2 for the parts outside the CDR3, the full variable domain is EAGVVQSPRYKIIEKKQPVAFWCNPISGHNTLYWYLQNLGQGPELLIRYENEEAVDDSQLPKDRFSAERLKGVDSTLKIQPAELGDSAVYLCASSLRTGEAYGYTFGSGTRLTVV.

Here the CDR3 reads CASSVTVGGLSEAFF. The CDR3 bases are TGTGCCAGCAGTGTTACGGTGGGGGGGCTTAGTGAAGCTTTCTTT. This sequence joins TRBV2 and TRBJ1-1; tentative D call: TRBD1 (6 bases). The CDR3 is 15 amino acids. V gave up 4 bases and J gave up 7 bases, with 19 bases separating them. CDR1 and CDR2 (germline): SNHLY, FYNNEI.

The rearrangement links TRBV19 to TRBJ1-3; TRBD1 aligns across 7 bases. This CDR3 is 16 amino acids long. CDR1 is LNHDA, CDR2 SQIVND, per germline (reference sequence). Losses at the gene ends were 8 bases for V and 2 bases for J; bases not matched to a gene: 12. The CDR3 loop is CASARGMTGTGNTIYF. For the CDR3, the DNA is TGTGCCAGTGCCCGAGGGATGACAGGGACTGGAAACACCATATATTTT.

The rearrangement uses TRBV7-6 and TRBJ2-5; TRBD1 matches at 10 bases. This CDR3 comprises 19 residues. V was clipped by 5 bases and J by 2 bases; unmatched bases: 17. Germline-derived CDR1 and CDR2 are SGHVS and FNYEAQ. CDR3 sequence: CASSAEGQGYIPRQETQYF. CDR3 bases: TGTGCCAGCAGCGCTGAGGGACAGGGGTACATCCCGCGTCAAGAGACCCAGTACTTC.

CDR3 in DNA: TGTGCCAGCAGCTTAGCGTTAGGGCAGGGGGATACTGAAGCTTTCTTT. Encoded protein: CASSLALGQGDTEAFF. The J gene is TRBJ1-1, the V gene TRBV7-2; 7 bases fit TRBD1. The junction had 9 bases not matched to a gene; V was cut back by 0 bases and J by 5 bases. The CDR3 totals 16 residues. Germline V lookup: CDR1 SGHTA, CDR2 FQGNSA.

The chain combines TRBV7-9 with TRBJ2-5; 15 nucleotides agree with TRBD2. Germline CDR1 reads SEHNR; CDR2 reads FQNEAQ (reference sequence). The CDR3 loop spans 16 amino acids. Trimming cost V 5 bases and J 3 bases; bases outside gene matches: 4. The CDR3: CASSPRTSGGEETQYF. The CDR3 region has the DNA TGTGCCAGCAGCCCTCGGACTAGCGGGGGGGAAGAGACCCAGTACTTC.

This chain connects TRBV19 to TRBJ1-4, with no clear D. This CDR3 has 17 residues. The germline V and J ends were trimmed by 7 bases and 6 bases, with 24 bases remaining between them. The germline V gene has CDR1 LNHDA and CDR2 SQIVND (reference sequence). CDR3 sequence (DNA): TGTGCCAGTACCCCAAGCGCGACTACGTTGATTCATGAAAAACTGTTTTTT. Translated: CASTPSATTLIHEKLFF.

The chain joins TRBV12-5 to TRBJ1-5; TRBD1 aligns across 7 bases. J was trimmed by 3 bases and V by 2 bases; bases with no gene match: 13. CDR3 length: 18 amino acids. The germline gives CDR1 LGHNT, CDR2 FRNRAP. The CDR3 here is CASGLIPTGWGTNQPQHF. The CDR3, as DNA: TGTGCTAGTGGTTTGATACCGACAGGGTGGGGGACCAATCAGCCCCAGCATTTT.

The genes are TRBV27 and TRBJ1-3, with D maybe TRBD1 (6 bases). Deletions cut 5 bases from V and 1 base from J, with 12 bases between. Germline CDR1 reads MNHEY; CDR2 reads SMNVEV (reference sequence). The CDR3 contains 15 residues. The CDR3 nucleotides are TGTGCCAGCAGTACCGGACAGCCTTCTGGAAACACCATATATTTT. Residues: CASSTGQPSGNTIYF.

The V gene is TRBV7-9, the J gene TRBJ1-1, with 7 bases identical to TRBD1. The V gene end was trimmed by 5 bases and the J gene end by 4 bases; junction bases not matched to a gene: 10. The CDR3 length is 15 residues. CDR1 and CDR2 from the germline V gene are SEHNR and FQNEAQ (reference sequence). The CDR3 sequence: CASSTEGAQGTEAFF. In nucleotides, the CDR3 is TGTGCCAGCAGCACCGAGGGGGCGCAGGGCACTGAAGCTTTCTTT. Variable domain in full (rest from reference TRBV7-9 and TRBJ1-1): DTGVSQNPRHKITKRGQNVTFRCDPISEHNRLYWYRQTLGQGPEFLTYFQNEAQLEKSRLLSDRFSAERPKGSFSTLEIQRTEQGDSAMYLCASSTEGAQGTEAFFGQGTRLTVV.

This chain uses TRBV19 with TRBJ2-2; 8 positions agree with TRBD1. Germline CDR1 is LNHDA and CDR2 is SQIVND (reference sequence). The CDR3 is made up of 15 amino acids. V was pared by 3 bases and J by 5 bases, with 5 bases of the junction left unmatched. The CDR3: CASSIGDRGTGELFF. The CDR3 DNA sequence: TGTGCCAGTAGTATCGGAGACAGGGGTACCGGGGAGCTGTTTTTT.

The rearrangement links TRBV15 to TRBJ2-1, with a weak D call TRBD1 (6 bases). Trimming cost V 3 bases and J 7 bases, with 10 bases left between them. The CDR3 sequence is 13 residues long. Germline V lookup: CDR1 LNHNV, CDR2 YYDKDF (reference sequence). The CDR3 sequence is CATSRTDRNEQFF. The DNA for the CDR3 is TGTGCCACCAGCAGGACCGACAGGAATGAGCAGTTCTTC.